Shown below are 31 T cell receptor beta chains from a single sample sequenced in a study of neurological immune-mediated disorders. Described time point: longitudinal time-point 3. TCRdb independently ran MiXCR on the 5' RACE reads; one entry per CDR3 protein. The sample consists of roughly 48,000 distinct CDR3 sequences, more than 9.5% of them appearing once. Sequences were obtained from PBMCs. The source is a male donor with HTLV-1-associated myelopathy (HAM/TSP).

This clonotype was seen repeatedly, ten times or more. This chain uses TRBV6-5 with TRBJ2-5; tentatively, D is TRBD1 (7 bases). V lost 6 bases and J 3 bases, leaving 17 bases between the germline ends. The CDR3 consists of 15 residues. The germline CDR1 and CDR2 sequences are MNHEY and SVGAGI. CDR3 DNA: TGTGCCAGCAGACGCCGACAGGGCGGGGAAGAGACCCAGTACTTC. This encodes CASRRRQGGEETQYF.

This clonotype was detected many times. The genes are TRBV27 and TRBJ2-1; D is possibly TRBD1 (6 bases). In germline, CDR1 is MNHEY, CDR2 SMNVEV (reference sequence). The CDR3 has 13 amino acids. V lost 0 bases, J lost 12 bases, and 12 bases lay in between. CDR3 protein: CASSLSWGRGQFF. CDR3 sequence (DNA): TGTGCCAGCAGTTTATCGTGGGGCAGGGGGCAGTTCTTC.

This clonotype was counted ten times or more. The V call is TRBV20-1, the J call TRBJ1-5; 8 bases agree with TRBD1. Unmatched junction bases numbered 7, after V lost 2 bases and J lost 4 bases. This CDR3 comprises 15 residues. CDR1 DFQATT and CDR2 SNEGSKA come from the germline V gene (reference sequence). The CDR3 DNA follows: TGCAGTGCTAGAAGGGACAGGTTTCCAAATCAGCCCCAGCATTTT. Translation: CSARRDRFPNQPQHF.

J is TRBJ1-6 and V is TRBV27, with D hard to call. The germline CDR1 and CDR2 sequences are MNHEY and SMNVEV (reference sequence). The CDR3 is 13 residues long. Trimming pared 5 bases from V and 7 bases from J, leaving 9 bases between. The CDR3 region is CASSTHSNSPLHF. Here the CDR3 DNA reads TGTGCCAGCAGTACCCACTCGAATTCACCCCTCCACTTT.

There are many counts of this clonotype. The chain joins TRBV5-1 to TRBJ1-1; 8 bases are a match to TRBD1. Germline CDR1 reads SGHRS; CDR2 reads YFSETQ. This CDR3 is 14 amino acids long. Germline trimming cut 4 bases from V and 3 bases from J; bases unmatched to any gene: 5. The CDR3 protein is CASSPTGEYTEAFF. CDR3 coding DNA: TGCGCCAGCAGCCCGACAGGGGAGTACACTGAAGCTTTCTTT.

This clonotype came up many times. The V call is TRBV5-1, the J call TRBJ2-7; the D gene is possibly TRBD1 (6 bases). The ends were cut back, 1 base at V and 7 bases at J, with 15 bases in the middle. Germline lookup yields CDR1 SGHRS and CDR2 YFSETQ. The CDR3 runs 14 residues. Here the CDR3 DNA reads TGCGCCAGCAGCTTGTTTTTGGGGGCGGAGGAGCAGTACTTC. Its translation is CASSLFLGAEEQYF.

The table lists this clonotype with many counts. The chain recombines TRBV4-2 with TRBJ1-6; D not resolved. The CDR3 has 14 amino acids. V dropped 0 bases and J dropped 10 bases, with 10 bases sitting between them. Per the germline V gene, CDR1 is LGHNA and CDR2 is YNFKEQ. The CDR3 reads CASSQDLVGSPLHF. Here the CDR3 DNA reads TGTGCCAGCAGCCAAGATCTCGTGGGATCACCCCTCCACTTT.

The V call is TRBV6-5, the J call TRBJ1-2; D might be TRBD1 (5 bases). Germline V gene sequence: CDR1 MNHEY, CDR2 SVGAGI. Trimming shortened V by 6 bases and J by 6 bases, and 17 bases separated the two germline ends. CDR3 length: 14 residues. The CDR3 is CASRTAAGADGYTF. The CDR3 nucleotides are TGTGCCAGCAGAACGGCGGCCGGGGCGGATGGCTACACCTTC.

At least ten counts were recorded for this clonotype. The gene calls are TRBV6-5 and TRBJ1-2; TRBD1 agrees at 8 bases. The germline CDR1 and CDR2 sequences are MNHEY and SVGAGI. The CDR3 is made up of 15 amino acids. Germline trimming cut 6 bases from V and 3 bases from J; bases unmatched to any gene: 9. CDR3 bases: TGTGCCAGCAGAACCGCAGGGGGCGCTTACTATGGCTACACCTTC. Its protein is CASRTAGGAYYGYTF.

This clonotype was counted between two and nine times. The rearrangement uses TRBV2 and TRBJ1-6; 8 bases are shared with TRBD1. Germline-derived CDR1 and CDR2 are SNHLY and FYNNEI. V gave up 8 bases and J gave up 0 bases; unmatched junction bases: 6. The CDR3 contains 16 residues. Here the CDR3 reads CASVAGGVSYNSPLHF. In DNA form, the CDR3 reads TGTGCCAGCGTAGCAGGGGGCGTCTCCTATAATTCACCCCTCCACTTT. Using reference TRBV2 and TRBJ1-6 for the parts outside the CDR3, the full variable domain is EPEVTQTPSHQVTQMGQEVILRCVPISNHLYFYWYRQILGQKVEFLVSFYNNEISEKSEIFDDQFSVERPDGSNFTLKIRSTKLEDSAMYFCASVAGGVSYNSPLHFGNGTRLTVT.

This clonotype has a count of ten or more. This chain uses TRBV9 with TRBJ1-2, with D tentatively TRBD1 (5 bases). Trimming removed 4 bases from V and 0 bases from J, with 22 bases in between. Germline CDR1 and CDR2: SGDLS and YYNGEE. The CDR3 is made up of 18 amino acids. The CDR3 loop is CASSIKSGTPTSNYGYTF. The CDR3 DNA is TGTGCCAGCAGCATCAAATCCGGGACGCCTACCTCTAACTATGGCTACACCTTC.

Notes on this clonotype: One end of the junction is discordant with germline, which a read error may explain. In DNA, the CDR3 is TGCGGCAGCAGTCCTTACAGGGGAGGCATCAGAGATACGCAGTATTTT. Translation: CGSSPYRGGIRDTQYF. This sequence joins TRBV5-1 and TRBJ2-3; D might be TRBD1 (7 bases). Germline loops: CDR1 SGHRS, CDR2 YFSETQ. The CDR3 totals 16 residues.

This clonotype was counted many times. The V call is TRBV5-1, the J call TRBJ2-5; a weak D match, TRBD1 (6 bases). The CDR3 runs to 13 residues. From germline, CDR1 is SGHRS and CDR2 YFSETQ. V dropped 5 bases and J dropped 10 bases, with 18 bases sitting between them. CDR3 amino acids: CASRQTGRMDQYF. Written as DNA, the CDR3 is TGCGCCAGCAGACAGACAGGAAGGATGGACCAGTACTTC.

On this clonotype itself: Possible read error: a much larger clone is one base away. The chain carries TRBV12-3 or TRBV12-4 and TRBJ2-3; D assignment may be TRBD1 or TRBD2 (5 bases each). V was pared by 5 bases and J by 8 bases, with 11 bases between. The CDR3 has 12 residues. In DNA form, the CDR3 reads TGTGCCAGCAGTCGGGACGCCCCTACGCAGTATTTT. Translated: CASSRDAPTQYF.

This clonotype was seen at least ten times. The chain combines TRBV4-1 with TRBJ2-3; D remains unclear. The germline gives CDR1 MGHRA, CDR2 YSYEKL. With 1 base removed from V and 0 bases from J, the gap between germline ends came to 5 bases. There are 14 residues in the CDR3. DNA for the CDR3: TGCGCCAGCAGCCAAGCGGCTAGCACAGATACGCAGTATTTT. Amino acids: CASSQAASTDTQYF.

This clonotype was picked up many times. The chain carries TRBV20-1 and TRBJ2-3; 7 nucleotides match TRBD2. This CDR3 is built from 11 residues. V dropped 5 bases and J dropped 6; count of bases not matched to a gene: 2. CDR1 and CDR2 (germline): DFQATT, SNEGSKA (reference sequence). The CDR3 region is CSAGRGDTQYF. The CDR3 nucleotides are TGCAGTGCTGGGAGGGGTGATACGCAGTATTTT.

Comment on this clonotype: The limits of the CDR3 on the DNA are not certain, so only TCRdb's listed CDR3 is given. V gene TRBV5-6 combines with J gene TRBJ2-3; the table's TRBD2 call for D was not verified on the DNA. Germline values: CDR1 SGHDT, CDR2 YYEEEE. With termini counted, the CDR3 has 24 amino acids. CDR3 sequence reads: CASSFYICSAREGTSGGGLDTQYF.

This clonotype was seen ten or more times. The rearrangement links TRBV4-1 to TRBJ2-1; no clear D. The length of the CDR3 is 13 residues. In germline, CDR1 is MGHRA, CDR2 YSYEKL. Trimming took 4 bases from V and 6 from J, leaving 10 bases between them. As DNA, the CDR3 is TGCGCCAGCAGCCGAGACAAGATCAATGAGCAGTTCTTC. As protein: CASSRDKINEQFF.

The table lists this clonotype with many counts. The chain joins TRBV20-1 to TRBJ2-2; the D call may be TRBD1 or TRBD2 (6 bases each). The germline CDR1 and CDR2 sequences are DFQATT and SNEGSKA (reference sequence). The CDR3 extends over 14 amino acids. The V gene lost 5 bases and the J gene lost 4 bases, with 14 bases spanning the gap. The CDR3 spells CSAPEGGPTGELFF. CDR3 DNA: TGCAGTGCTCCTGAGGGGGGACCCACCGGGGAGCTGTTTTTT.

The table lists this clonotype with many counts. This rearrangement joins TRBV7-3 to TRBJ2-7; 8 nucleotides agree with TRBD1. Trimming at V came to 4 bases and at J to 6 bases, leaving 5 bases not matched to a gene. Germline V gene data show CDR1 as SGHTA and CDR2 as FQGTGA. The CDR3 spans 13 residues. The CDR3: CASSSSQGGEQYF. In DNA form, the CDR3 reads TGTGCCAGCAGCTCATCACAGGGGGGCGAGCAGTACTTC.

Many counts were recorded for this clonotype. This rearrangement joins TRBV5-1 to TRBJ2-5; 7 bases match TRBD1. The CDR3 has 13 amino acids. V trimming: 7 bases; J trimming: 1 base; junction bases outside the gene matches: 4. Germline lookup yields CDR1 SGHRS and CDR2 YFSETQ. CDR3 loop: CASAGDSQETQYF. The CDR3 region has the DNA TGCGCCAGCGCCGGGGACAGCCAAGAGACCCAGTACTTC.

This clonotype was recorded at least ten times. DNA for the CDR3: TGCAGTGCTAGCGGCAGGGGCGTCTACGAGCAGTACTTC. Protein sequence: CSASGRGVYEQYF. The rearrangement uses TRBV20-1 and TRBJ2-7; perhaps TRBD1 as D (6 bases). CDR3 length: 13 amino acids. The V end was cut by 3 bases, the J end by 3 bases, with 12 bases between. In germline, CDR1 is DFQATT, CDR2 SNEGSKA (reference sequence).

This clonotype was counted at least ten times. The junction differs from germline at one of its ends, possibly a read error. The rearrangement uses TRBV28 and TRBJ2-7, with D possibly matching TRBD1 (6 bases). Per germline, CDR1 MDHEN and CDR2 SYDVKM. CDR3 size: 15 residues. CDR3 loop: CASSRDSGAQPFWDF. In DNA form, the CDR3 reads TGTGCCAGCAGTCGGGATTCAGGGGCACAGCCTTTCTGGGACTTC.

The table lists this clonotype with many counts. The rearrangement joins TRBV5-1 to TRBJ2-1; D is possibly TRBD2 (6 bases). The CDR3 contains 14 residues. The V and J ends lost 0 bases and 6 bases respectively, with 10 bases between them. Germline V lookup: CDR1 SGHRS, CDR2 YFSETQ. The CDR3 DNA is TGCGCCAGCAGCTTGGGCCTGGGGGGCAATGAGCAGTTCTTC. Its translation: CASSLGLGGNEQFF.

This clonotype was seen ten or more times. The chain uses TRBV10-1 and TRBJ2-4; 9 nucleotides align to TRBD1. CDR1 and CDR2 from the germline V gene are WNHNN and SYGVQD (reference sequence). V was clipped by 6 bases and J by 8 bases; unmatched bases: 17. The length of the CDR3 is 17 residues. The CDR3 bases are TGCGCCAGCAGCCTGAAACCCCCGGGACAGGGCTCGGACATTCAGTACTTC. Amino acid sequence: CASSLKPPGQGSDIQYF.

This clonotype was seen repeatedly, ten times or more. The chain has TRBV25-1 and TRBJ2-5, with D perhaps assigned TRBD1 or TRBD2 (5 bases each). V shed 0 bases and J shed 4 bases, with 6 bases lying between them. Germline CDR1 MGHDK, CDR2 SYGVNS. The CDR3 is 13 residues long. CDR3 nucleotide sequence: TGTGCCAGCAGTGAATATGGGGGAGAGACCCAGTACTTC. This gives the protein CASSEYGGETQYF.

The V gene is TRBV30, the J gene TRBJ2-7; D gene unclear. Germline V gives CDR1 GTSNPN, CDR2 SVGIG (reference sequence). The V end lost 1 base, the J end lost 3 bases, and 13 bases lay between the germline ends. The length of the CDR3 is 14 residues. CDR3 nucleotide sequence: TGTGCCTGGAGTGGGTTGGAAGGTGTCTACGAGCAGTACTTC. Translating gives CAWSGLEGVYEQYF.

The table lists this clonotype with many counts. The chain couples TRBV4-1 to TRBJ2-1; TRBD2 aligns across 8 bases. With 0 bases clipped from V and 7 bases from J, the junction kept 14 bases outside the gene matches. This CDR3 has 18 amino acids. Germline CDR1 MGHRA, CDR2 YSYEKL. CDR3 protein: CASSQDFPRGGLTNEQFF. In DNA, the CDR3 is TGCGCCAGCAGCCAAGATTTCCCTCGGGGGGGCCTCACTAATGAGCAGTTCTTC.

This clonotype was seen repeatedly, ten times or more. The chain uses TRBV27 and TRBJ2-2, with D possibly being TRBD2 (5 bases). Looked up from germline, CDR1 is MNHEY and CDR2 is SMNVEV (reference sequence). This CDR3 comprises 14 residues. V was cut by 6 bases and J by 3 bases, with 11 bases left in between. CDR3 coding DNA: TGTGCCAGCAGGTGGGGAGATTACACCGGGGAGCTGTTTTTT. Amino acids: CASRWGDYTGELFF.

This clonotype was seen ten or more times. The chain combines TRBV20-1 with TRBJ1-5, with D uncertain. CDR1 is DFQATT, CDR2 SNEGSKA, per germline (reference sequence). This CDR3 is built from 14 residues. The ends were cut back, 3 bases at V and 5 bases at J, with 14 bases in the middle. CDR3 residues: CSASVNMFDQPQHF. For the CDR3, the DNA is TGCAGTGCTAGCGTCAATATGTTTGATCAGCCCCAGCATTTT.

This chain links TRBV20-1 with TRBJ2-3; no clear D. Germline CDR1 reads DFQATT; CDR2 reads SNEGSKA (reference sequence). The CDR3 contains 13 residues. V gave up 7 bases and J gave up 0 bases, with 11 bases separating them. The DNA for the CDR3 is TGCAGTGTTCCTGGGGTGAGCACAGATACGCAGTATTTT. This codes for CSVPGVSTDTQYF.